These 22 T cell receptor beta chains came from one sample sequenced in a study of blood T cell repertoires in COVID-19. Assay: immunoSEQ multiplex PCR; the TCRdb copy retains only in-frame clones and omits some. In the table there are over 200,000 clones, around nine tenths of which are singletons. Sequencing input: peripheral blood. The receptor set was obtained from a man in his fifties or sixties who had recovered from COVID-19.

In DNA, the CDR3 is TGTGCCAGCAGCTCTACAGGGGCTGGGGCCAACGTCCTGACTTTC. This encodes CASSSTGAGANVLTF. The chain couples TRBV7-3 to TRBJ2-6, with 7 bases that match TRBD1. Germline V CDR1 and CDR2: SGHTA, FQGTGA. CDR3 length: 15 residues. Germline trimming cut 4 bases from V and 2 bases from J; bases unmatched to any gene: 2. Using reference TRBV7-3 and TRBJ2-6 for the parts outside the CDR3, the full variable domain is GAGVSQTPSNKVTEKGKYVELRCDPISGHTALYWYRQSLGQGPEFLIYFQGTGAADDSGLPNDRFFAVRPEGSVSTLKIQRTERGDSAVYLCASSSTGAGANVLTFGAGSRLTVL.

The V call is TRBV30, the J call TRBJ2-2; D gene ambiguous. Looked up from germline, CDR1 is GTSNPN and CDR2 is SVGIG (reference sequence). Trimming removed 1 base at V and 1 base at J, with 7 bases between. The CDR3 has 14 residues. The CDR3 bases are TGTGCCTGGAGTGGTTCCGGGAACACCGGGGAGCTGTTTTTT. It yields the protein CAWSGSGNTGELFF. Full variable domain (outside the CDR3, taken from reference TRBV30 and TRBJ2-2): SQTIHQWPATLVQPVGSPLSLECTVEGTSNPNLYWYRQAAGRGLQLLFYSVGIGQISSEVPQNLSASRPQDRQFILSSKKLLLSDSGFYLCAWSGSGNTGELFFGEGSRLTVL.

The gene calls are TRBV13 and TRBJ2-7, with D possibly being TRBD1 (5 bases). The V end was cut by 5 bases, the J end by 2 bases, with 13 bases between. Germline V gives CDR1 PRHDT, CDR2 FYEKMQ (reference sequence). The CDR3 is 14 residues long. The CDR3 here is CASSEYDRTYEQYF. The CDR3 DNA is TGTGCCAGCAGCGAATATGACAGAACCTACGAGCAGTACTTC.

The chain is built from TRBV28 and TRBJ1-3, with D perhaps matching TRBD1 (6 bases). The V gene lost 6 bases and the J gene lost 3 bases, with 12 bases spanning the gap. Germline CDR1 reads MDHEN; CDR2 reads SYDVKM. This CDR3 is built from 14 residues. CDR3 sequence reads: CASSQTGSGNTIYF. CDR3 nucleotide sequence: TGTGCCAGCAGCCAAACAGGGAGTGGAAACACCATATATTTT.

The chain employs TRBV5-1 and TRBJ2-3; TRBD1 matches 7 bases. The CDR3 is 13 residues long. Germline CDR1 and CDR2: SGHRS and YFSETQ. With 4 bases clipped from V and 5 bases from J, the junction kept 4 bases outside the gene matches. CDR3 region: CASSRDRRDTQYF. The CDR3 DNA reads TGCGCCAGCAGCCGGGACAGAAGAGATACGCAGTATTTT.

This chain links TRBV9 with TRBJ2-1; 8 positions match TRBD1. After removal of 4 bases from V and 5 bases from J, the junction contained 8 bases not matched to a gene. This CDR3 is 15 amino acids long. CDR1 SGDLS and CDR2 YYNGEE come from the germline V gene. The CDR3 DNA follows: TGTGCCAGCAGCTACCGGGACAGGTGGAACAATGAGCAGTTCTTC. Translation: CASSYRDRWNNEQFF.

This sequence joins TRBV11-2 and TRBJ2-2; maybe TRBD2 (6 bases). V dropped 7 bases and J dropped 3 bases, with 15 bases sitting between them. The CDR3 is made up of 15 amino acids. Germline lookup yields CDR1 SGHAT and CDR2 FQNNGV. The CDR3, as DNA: TGTGCCAGCACCGTACTAGCCTGGGACACCGGGGAGCTGTTTTTT. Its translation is CASTVLAWDTGELFF.

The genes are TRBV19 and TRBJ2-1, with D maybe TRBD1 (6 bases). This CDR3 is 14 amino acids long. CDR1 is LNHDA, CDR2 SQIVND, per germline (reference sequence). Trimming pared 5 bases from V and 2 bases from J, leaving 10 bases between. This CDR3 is CASSRTVPYNEQFF. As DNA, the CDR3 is TGTGCCAGTAGTCGGACAGTCCCCTACAATGAGCAGTTCTTC.

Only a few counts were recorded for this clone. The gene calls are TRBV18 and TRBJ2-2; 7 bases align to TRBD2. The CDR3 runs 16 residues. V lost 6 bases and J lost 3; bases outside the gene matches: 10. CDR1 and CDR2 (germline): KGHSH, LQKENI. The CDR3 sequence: CASSLRAGVDTGELFF. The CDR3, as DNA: TGTGCCAGCTCCCTCCGGGCGGGGGTCGACACCGGGGAGCTGTTTTTT.

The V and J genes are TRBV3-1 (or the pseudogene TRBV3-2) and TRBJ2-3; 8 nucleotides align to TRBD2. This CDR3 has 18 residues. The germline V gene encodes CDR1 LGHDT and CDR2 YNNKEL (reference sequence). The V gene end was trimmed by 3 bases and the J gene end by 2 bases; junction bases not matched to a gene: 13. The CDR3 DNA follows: TGTGCCAGCAGCCAGAGACTCTCGGGGGGGCCCTACACAGATACGCAGTATTTT. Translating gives CASSQRLSGGPYTDTQYF.

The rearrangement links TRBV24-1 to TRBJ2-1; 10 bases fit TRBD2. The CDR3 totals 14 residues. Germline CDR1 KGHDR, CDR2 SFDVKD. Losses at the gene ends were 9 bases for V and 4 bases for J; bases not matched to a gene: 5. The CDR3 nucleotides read TGTGCCACCTCCCTAGCGGGAGAGTACAATGAGCAGTTCTTC. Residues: CATSLAGEYNEQFF.

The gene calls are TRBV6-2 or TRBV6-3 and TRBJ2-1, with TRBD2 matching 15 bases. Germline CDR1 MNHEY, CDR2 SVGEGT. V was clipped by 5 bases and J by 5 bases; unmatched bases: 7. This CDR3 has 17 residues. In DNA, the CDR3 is TGTGCCAGCAGTCCACCTCGGACTAGCGGGAGGGACAATGAGCAGTTCTTC. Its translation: CASSPPRTSGRDNEQFF.

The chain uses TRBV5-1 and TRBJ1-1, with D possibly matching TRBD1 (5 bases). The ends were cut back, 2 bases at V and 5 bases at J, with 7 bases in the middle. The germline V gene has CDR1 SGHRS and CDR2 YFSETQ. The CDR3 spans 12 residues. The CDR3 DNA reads TGCGCCAGCAGCTTTCAGGGTACTGAAGCTTTCTTT. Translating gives CASSFQGTEAFF.

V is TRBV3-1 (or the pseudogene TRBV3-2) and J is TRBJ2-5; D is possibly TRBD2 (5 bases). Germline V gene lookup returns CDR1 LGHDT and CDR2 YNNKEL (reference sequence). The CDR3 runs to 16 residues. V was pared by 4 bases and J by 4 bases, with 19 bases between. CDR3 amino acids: CASSPIYGDRRETQYF. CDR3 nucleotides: TGTGCCAGCAGCCCCATCTACGGGGATCGGAGAGAGACCCAGTACTTC.

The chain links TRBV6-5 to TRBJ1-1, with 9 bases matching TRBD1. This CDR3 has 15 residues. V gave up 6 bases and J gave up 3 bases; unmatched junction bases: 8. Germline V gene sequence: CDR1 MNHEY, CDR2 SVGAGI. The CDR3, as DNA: TGTGCCAGCAGCCCCTCGACAGGGGGAGACACTGAAGCTTTCTTT. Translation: CASSPSTGGDTEAFF.

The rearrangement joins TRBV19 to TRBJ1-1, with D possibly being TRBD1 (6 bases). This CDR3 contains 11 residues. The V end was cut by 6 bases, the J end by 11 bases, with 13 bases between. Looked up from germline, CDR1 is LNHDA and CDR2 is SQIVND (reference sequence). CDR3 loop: CASSYRASAFF. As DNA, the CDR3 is TGTGCCAGTAGCTACAGGGCGTCGGCTTTCTTT.

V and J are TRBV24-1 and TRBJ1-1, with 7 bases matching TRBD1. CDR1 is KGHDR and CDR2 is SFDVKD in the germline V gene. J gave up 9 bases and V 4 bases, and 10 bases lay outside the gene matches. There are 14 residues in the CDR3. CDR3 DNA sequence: TGTGCCACCAGTGAGAAAGGGGGCGCCCCGAAAGCTTTCTTT. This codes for CATSEKGGAPKAFF.

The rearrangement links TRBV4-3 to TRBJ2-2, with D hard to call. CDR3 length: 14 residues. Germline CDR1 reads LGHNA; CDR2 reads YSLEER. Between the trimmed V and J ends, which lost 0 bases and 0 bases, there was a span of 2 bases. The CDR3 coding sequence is TGCGCCAGCAGCCAAGACTCGAACACCGGGGAGCTGTTTTTT. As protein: CASSQDSNTGELFF.

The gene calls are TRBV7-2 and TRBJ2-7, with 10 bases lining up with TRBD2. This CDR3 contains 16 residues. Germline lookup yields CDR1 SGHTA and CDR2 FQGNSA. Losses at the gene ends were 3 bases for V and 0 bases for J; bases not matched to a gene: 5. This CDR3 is CASSFISGGPSYEQYF. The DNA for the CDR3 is TGTGCCAGCAGCTTCATTAGCGGGGGGCCCTCCTACGAGCAGTACTTC.

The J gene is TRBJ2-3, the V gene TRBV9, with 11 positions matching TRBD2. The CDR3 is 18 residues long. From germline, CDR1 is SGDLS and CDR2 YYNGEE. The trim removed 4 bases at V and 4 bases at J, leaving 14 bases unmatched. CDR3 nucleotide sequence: TGTGCCAGCAGCCAACAACCCACTAGCGGGAGAAGGTCAGATACGCAGTATTTT. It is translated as CASSQQPTSGRRSDTQYF.

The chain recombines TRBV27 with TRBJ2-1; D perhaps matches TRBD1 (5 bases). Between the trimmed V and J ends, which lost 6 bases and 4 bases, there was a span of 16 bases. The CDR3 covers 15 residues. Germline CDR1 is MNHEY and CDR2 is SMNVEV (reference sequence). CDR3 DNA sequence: TGTGCCAGCAGGACAATCAGGGTGTTTTACAATGAGCAGTTCTTC. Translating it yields CASRTIRVFYNEQFF.

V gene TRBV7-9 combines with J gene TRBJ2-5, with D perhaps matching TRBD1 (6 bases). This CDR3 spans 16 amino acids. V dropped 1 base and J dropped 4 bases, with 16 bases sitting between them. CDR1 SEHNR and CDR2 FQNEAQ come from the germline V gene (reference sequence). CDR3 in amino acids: CASSLDGTNSGETQYF. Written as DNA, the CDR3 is TGTGCCAGCAGCTTAGATGGGACAAATTCGGGAGAGACCCAGTACTTC.